These 7 T cell receptor beta chains came from one sample sequenced in a study of technical replicates of blood from a few donors (dated by TCRdb to 2017 to 2019). Libraries came from the immunoSEQ multiplex PCR assay. In its TCRdb copy, this immuneACCESS table keeps in-frame sequences only and misses some clones. Where compared with another copy, unresolved V genes explain less than half of these, and the others have no known cause. The sample has tens of thousands of clones on record, about 95% of them singletons. The biggest ten clones account for about 0.26% of the sample. The specimen was T cells isolated from PBMCs. The receptors derive from a human donor in good health.

The rearrangement joins TRBV30 to TRBJ1-2, with D perhaps matching TRBD1 (6 bases). The CDR3 has 13 residues. V was shortened by 8 bases and J by 2 bases, with 15 bases between the two germline ends. Germline CDR1 is GTSNPN and CDR2 is SVGIG (reference sequence). The CDR3 loop reads CAGGDIYNYGYTF. DNA for the CDR3: TGTGCCGGGGGGGACATCTACAACTATGGCTACACCTTC.

This chain links TRBV4-1 with TRBJ2-1; the D gene is possibly TRBD2 (6 bases). The CDR3 has 14 residues. The V end was cut by 4 bases, the J end by 7 bases, with 14 bases between. CDR1 is MGHRA, CDR2 YSYEKL, per germline. The CDR3 reads CASSPRGRINEQFF. The CDR3 nucleotides are TGCGCCAGCAGCCCCCGGGGGAGGATTAATGAGCAGTTCTTC.

The chain couples TRBV5-1 to TRBJ2-7; maybe TRBD1 (5 bases). This CDR3 has 14 residues. Trimming left V 4 bases short and J 0 bases short, with 11 bases between. CDR1 SGHRS and CDR2 YFSETQ come from the germline V gene. This CDR3 is CASSPTGYSYEQYF. CDR3 DNA sequence: TGCGCCAGCAGCCCAACAGGTTACTCCTACGAGCAGTACTTC.

The gene calls are TRBV27 and TRBJ2-1; possible D gene TRBD2, 6 bases. The CDR3 is 15 amino acids. V was pared by 3 bases and J by 0 bases, with 9 bases between. Germline V gene lookup returns CDR1 MNHEY and CDR2 SMNVEV (reference sequence). In DNA, the CDR3 is TGTGCCAGCAGTTTTTACGGGGGCTCCTACAATGAGCAGTTCTTC. Translating it yields CASSFYGGSYNEQFF.

The chain couples TRBV6-5 to TRBJ1-1; the D is unclear. This CDR3 contains 13 residues. V was pared by 5 bases and J by 5 bases, with 12 bases between. CDR1 and CDR2 from the germline V gene are MNHEY and SVGAGI. The CDR3 loop is CASSLGFRTEAFF. The CDR3 bases are TGTGCCAGCAGTCTCGGGTTTCGAACTGAAGCTTTCTTT.

The chain couples TRBV29-1 to TRBJ2-7, with TRBD2 matching over 10 bases. Germline V gene lookup returns CDR1 SQVTM and CDR2 ANQGSEA. The CDR3 loop spans 14 amino acids. The J segment lost 5 bases and the V segment lost 6 bases, leaving 10 bases of the junction unmatched. The CDR3 loop reads CSVTNLAGANEQYF. The CDR3 region has the DNA TGCAGCGTCACAAATCTAGCGGGAGCTAACGAGCAGTACTTC.

The chain couples TRBV2 to TRBJ2-3; D call uncertain. This CDR3 contains 11 residues. Trimming stripped 6 bases from V and 4 bases from J, with 5 bases between. CDR1 is SNHLY, CDR2 FYNNEI, per germline. The CDR3 DNA reads as TGTGCCAGCAGCCCAGCAGATACGCAGTATTTT. Translation: CASSPADTQYF.